The following is a T cell receptor beta chain sequence with its context. Its antigen is unknown. The data belong to a study of cytomegalovirus exposure and HLA in healthy donors. Background on the study: The roughly 120 validation repertoires used the same platform as the roughly 670 first-cohort repertoires, a later analysis reported.

Study observations and caveats: There were three CMV-associated chains whose specificity for CMV antigens was confirmed in vitro.

Here immunoSEQ multiplex PCR was the method, and the copy in TCRdb shows in-frame clones only, minus some. Counted here are about 130,000 clones, roughly 95% occurring once; the ten biggest clones make up less than 2%. What was sequenced was PBMCs. The TCR originated in a man younger than 30 in good health and CMV-seronegative.

The CDR3 DNA sequence: TGTGCCAGCAGCGTGGGCCTTGTTCCTGAAGCTTTCTTT. Residues: CASSVGLVPEAFF. The V and J genes are TRBV9 and TRBJ1-1; D is unclear. Trimming pared 2 bases from V and 6 bases from J, leaving 11 bases between. There are 13 residues in the CDR3. Germline loops: CDR1 SGDLS, CDR2 YYNGEE.